This T cell receptor (beta chain) derives from a study of vaccination effects on CD4 cells after COVID-19. About the research overall: It was with around 9.9 IU/ml IL-2 and about 10 ug/ml peptides that a few million PBMC per well were cultured.

Findings of the study overall: At late timepoints after vaccination, vaccine- and infection-induced clones shrank markedly.

Notes on this clone: The antigen remains unidentified.

Culture lasted roughly eleven days before CD4+ T cell isolation. Cultures got half-medium changes with IL-2 on days 3 and 7. TCRdb keeps only in-frame clones here, not all; method: immunoSEQ multiplex PCR. This sample has around 30,000 clones; more than 55% occur once, and the top ten carry approximately 10%. Losses at the gene ends were 0 bases for V and 5 bases for J; bases not matched to a gene: 5. The V gene's germline CDR1 is SGHNT and CDR2 YYREEE (reference sequence). The CDR3 extends over 16 amino acids. Sample: CD4+ T cells from PBMCs cultured without peptide, taken before COVID-19 vaccination. The chain combines TRBV5-4 with TRBJ2-2, with TRBD2 matching over 9 bases. The source of this sequence is a human donor who received a COVID-19 vaccine. The CDR3 is CASSLDGGGVTGELFF. The CDR3, as DNA: TGTGCCAGCAGCTTGGACGGCGGGGGGGTGACCGGGGAGCTGTTTTTT.